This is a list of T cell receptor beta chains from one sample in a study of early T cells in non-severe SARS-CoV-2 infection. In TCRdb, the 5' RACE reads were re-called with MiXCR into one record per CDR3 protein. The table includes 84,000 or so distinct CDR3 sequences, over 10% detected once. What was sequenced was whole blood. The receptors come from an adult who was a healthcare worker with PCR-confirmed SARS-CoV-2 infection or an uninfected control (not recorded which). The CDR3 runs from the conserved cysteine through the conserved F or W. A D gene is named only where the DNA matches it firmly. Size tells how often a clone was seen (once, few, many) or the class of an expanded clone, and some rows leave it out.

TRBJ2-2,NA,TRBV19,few,TGTGCCAGTAGTATAGTAGTGGCAGGGAGCGGGGAGCTGTTTTTT,CASSIVVAGSGELFF
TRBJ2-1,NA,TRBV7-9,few,TGTGCCAGCAGCTTAAGCGACTGGGAGCAGTTCTTC,CASSLSDWEQFF
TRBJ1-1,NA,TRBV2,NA,TGTGCCAGCAGCCCATACGACGGGGCAGGAAACACTGAAGCTTTCTTT,CASSPYDGAGNTEAFF
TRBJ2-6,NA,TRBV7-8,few,TGTGCCAGCAGGGAGGGTACAGGGTATACCCAGGGCTCTGGGGCCAACGACCTGACTTTC,CASREGTGYTQGSGANDLTF
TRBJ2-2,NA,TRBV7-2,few,TGTGCCAGCAGCTTAGGTGTTGGAAACACCGGGGAGCTGTTTTTT,CASSLGVGNTGELFF
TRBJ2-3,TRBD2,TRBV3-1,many,TGTGCCAGCAGCCAAGAATCGCTTGCGGGAGCAGATACGCAGTATTTT,CASSQESLAGADTQYF
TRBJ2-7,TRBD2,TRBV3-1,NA,TGTGCCAGCAGCCCTAGCGGTGCCTACGAGCAGTACTTC,CASSPSGAYEQYF
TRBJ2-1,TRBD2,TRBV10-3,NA,TGTGCCATCAGTTTAGCGGGAGGTGCCTACAATGAGCAGTTCTTC,CAISLAGGAYNEQFF
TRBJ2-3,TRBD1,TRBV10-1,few,TGCGCCAGTTCGGACAGGGCAACAGATACGCAGTATTTT,CASSDRATDTQYF
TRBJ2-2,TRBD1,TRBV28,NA,TGTGCCAGCAGTTCCCCGGGACAGGGATCCGGGGAGCTGTTTTTT,CASSSPGQGSGELFF
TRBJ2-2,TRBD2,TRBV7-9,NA,TGTGCCAGCAGCCAGAGGGGAGGGTTGAACACCGGGGAGCTGTTTTTT,CASSQRGGLNTGELFF